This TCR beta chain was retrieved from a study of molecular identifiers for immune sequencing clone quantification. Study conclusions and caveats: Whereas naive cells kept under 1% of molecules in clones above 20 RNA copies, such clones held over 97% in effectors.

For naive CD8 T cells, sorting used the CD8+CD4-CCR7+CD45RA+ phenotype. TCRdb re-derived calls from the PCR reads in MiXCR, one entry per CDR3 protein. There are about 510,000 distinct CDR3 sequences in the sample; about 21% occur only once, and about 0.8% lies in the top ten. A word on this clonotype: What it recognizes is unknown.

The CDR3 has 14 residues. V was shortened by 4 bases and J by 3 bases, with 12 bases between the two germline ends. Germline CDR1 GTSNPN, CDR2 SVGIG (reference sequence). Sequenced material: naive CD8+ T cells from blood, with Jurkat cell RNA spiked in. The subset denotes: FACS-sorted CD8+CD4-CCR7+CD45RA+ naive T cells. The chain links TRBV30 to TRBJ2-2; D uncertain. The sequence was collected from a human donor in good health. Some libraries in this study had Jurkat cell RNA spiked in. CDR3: CAWNDQPDTGELFF. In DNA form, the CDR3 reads TGTGCCTGGAACGATCAACCGGACACCGGGGAGCTGTTTTTT.